The 23 T cell receptor beta chains listed next were all sequenced from one sample in a study of T cell changes during pregnancy in multiple sclerosis. Some clones are missing from TCRdb's copy, which holds only in-frame ones; the method was immunoSEQ multiplex PCR. The table has 60,000 to 85,000 clones, 75% to 95% seen once; the top ten hold about 2.3%. Sample: peripheral blood, taken in the first trimester of pregnancy. These receptors were obtained from a female donor with multiple sclerosis, enrolled in a pregnancy study.

J is TRBJ2-1 and V is TRBV9; TRBD2 is a possible D gene (6 bases). V gave up 9 bases and J gave up 0 bases, with 13 bases separating them. Germline CDR1 reads SGDLS; CDR2 reads YYNGEE. The CDR3 consists of 14 residues. CDR3 in amino acids: CATERVSSYNEQFF. The CDR3 DNA follows: TGTGCCACAGAGCGGGTTAGCTCCTACAATGAGCAGTTCTTC.

The rearrangement links TRBV28 to TRBJ1-4; D is uncertain. Germline V gene data show CDR1 as MDHEN and CDR2 as SYDVKM. CDR3 length: 18 amino acids. Trimming cost V 2 bases and J 6 bases, with 22 bases left between them. The DNA for the CDR3 is TGTGCCAGCAGTTTACCGCCGGAACCGACGGAGGAGGATGAAAAACTGTTTTTT. Its translation: CASSLPPEPTEEDEKLFF.

The gene calls are TRBV30 and TRBJ2-7, with D tentatively TRBD2 (6 bases). The CDR3 sequence is 12 residues long. The germline gives CDR1 GTSNPN, CDR2 SVGIG (reference sequence). V dropped 2 bases and J dropped 4 bases, with 9 bases sitting between them. For the CDR3, the DNA is TGTGCCTGGAGTACGGGGGTGTACGAGCAGTACTTC. Its protein product is CAWSTGVYEQYF.

J is TRBJ1-2 and V is TRBV7-8, with D perhaps matching TRBD1 (6 bases). V was trimmed by 8 bases and J by 0 bases, leaving 28 bases between them. The length of the CDR3 is 19 residues. Germline CDR1 is SGHVS and CDR2 is FQNEAQ. DNA of the CDR3: TGTGCCAGCGACCAACGACCCCGAGACAGGAGTCGCTCTAACTATGGCTACACCTTC. Translating gives CASDQRPRDRSRSNYGYTF.

The chain uses TRBV30 and TRBJ2-1; TRBD2 agrees at 10 bases. The CDR3 extends over 16 amino acids. Per germline, CDR1 GTSNPN and CDR2 SVGIG (reference sequence). V was pared by 2 bases and J by 9 bases, with 13 bases of the junction left unmatched. The CDR3 nucleotides are TGTGCCTGGAGTCCCCGCATGAGCGGGAGGGCCCGTGAGCAGTTCTTC. Its protein product is CAWSPRMSGRAREQFF.

The chain carries TRBV10-3 and TRBJ1-3; D perhaps matches TRBD1 (6 bases). Between the trimmed V and J ends, which lost 8 bases and 3 bases, there was a span of 14 bases. This CDR3 is 14 amino acids long. Germline V CDR1 and CDR2: ENHRY, SYGVKD. The CDR3, as DNA: TGTGCCATCGGGGACCCAGGGGTTGGAAACACCATATATTTT. Translating gives CAIGDPGVGNTIYF.

The rearrangement links TRBV7-9 to TRBJ1-2; a weak D match, TRBD1 (6 bases). The CDR3 loop spans 12 amino acids. Per germline, CDR1 SEHNR and CDR2 FQNEAQ (reference sequence). The V end was cut by 3 bases, the J end by 6 bases, with 8 bases between. CDR3 region: CASSFNRDGYTF. The CDR3 DNA reads as TGTGCCAGCAGCTTCAACAGGGATGGCTACACCTTC.

The J gene is TRBJ2-7, the V gene TRBV9, with D unclear. V gave up 0 bases and J gave up 0 bases, with 7 bases separating them. The CDR3 extends over 14 amino acids. Germline CDR1 SGDLS, CDR2 YYNGEE. CDR3 residues: CASSVGGSSYEQYF. For the CDR3, the DNA is TGTGCCAGCAGCGTAGGCGGTTCCTCCTACGAGCAGTACTTC.

V and J are TRBV30 and TRBJ1-6; possibly TRBD1 for D (6 bases). The germline V gene has CDR1 GTSNPN and CDR2 SVGIG (reference sequence). CDR3 length equals 14 residues. V lost 0 bases and J lost 7, with 10 bases in between. CDR3 region: CAWSVIRGNSPLHF. The CDR3 DNA reads TGTGCCTGGAGTGTAATCAGGGGCAATTCACCCCTCCACTTT.

CDR3 coding DNA: TGTGCCAGCAGCTCTTTATACTCTGGAAACACCATATATTTT. Translated: CASSSLYSGNTIYF. The chain carries TRBV5-5 and TRBJ1-3; the D is unclear. This CDR3 is built from 14 residues. The germline gives CDR1 SGHKS, CDR2 YYEKEE (reference sequence). V dropped 3 bases and J dropped 0 bases, with 7 bases sitting between them.

On this clone itself: This sample also contains other DNA sequences that code for the same CDR3. The chain recombines TRBV30 with TRBJ1-1; TRBD1 agrees at 7 bases. Trimming took 3 bases from V and 4 from J; bases not matched to a gene: 14. CDR1 and CDR2 (germline): GTSNPN, SVGIG (reference sequence). This CDR3 comprises 16 residues. CDR3 region: CAWSNPRGRGVTEAFF. In nucleotides, the CDR3 is TGTGCCTGGAGCAACCCGAGGGGGCGAGGTGTCACTGAAGCTTTCTTT.

The V call is TRBV27, the J call TRBJ2-3, with 7 bases aligning to TRBD2. V shed 3 bases, J shed 4 bases, and the junction held 7 bases outside the gene matches. The CDR3 runs 15 residues. Germline values: CDR1 MNHEY, CDR2 SMNVEV (reference sequence). The CDR3 bases are TGTGCCAGCAGTTTTCGGCGGGAGTGGCCAGATACGCAGTATTTT. Protein sequence: CASSFRREWPDTQYF.

This rearrangement joins TRBV4-2 to TRBJ2-1; TRBD2 aligns across 13 bases. This CDR3 has 17 residues. Looked up from germline, CDR1 is LGHNA and CDR2 is YNFKEQ. J lost 7 bases, V lost 2 bases, and 8 bases had no gene match. The CDR3 region is CASSQPELAGGINEQFF. The CDR3 region has the DNA TGTGCCAGCAGCCAACCAGAACTAGCGGGGGGGATAAATGAGCAGTTCTTC.

This clone was recorded a few times. This chain joins TRBV21-1 and TRBJ2-6; the DNA was not used to check the table's D call, TRBD1. TRBV21-1 represents a pseudogene. There are 16 residues in the CDR3. The CDR3 region has the DNA TGTGCCAGCAGCAAAGGGGCACGGCCCGTAGCCAACGTCCTGACTTTC. This encodes CASSKGARPVANVLTF.

V gene TRBV5-5 combines with J gene TRBJ1-4; a weak D match, TRBD1 (6 bases). This CDR3 is 15 amino acids long. V lost 4 bases and J 7 bases, leaving 17 bases between the germline ends. In germline, CDR1 is SGHKS, CDR2 YYEKEE (reference sequence). The CDR3 coding sequence is TGTGCCAGCAGCACTCCACTTAGGACAGCTGAAAAACTGTTTTTT. It codes for CASSTPLRTAEKLFF.

The chain uses TRBV9 and TRBJ1-1, with TRBD1 as a possible D gene (6 bases). This CDR3 is 14 amino acids long. Germline V gene lookup returns CDR1 SGDLS and CDR2 YYNGEE. V was cut by 1 base and J by 1 base, with 8 bases left in between. The CDR3 region has the DNA TGTGCCAGCAGCGTAAAACAGGGGAACACTGAAGCTTTCTTT. Translating gives CASSVKQGNTEAFF.

V is TRBV10-3 and J is TRBJ2-7, with 11 nucleotides matching TRBD1. Germline V gene data show CDR1 as ENHRY and CDR2 as SYGVKD. This CDR3 is built from 13 residues. V dropped 6 bases and J dropped 6; count of bases not matched to a gene: 4. CDR3 region: CAIRRTGGREQYF. The DNA for the CDR3 is TGTGCCATCAGAAGGACAGGGGGCCGCGAGCAGTACTTC.

CDR3 region: CASSIRLAGGPADTQYF. DNA of the CDR3: TGTGCCAGTAGTATTCGCCTAGCGGGAGGGCCGGCTGATACGCAGTATTTT. This chain joins TRBV19 and TRBJ2-3; TRBD2 aligns across 12 bases. The CDR3 spans 17 residues. J was trimmed by 6 bases and V by 3 bases; bases with no gene match: 10. Germline CDR1 is LNHDA and CDR2 is SQIVND (reference sequence).

V is TRBV6-5 and J is TRBJ2-7; D may be TRBD1 (6 bases). The CDR3 is 13 residues long. The germline V gene encodes CDR1 MNHEY and CDR2 SVGAGI. Trimming stripped 0 bases from V and 6 bases from J, with 9 bases between. The CDR3 DNA sequence: TGTGCCAGCAGTTACTCGAACAGGGCCGAGCAGTACTTC. It encodes CASSYSNRAEQYF.

The chain carries TRBV19 and TRBJ1-2; no clear D. Trimming took off 0 bases at V and 4 bases at J, with 18 bases between the two ends. CDR3 size: 17 residues. Germline V gene data show CDR1 as LNHDA and CDR2 as SQIVND (reference sequence). The CDR3 bases are TGTGCCAGTAGTATAGATCGAACGGCCGGGGAAAGCTATGGCTACACCTTC. Its translation: CASSIDRTAGESYGYTF.

The chain couples TRBV28 to TRBJ2-1; TRBD2 matches 8 bases. In germline, CDR1 is MDHEN, CDR2 SYDVKM. V shed 3 bases, J shed 5 bases, and the junction held 6 bases outside the gene matches. The CDR3 consists of 15 residues. Here the CDR3 reads CASSLVAGWNNEQFF. CDR3 nucleotides: TGTGCCAGCAGTTTGGTAGCGGGGTGGAACAATGAGCAGTTCTTC.

The chain combines TRBV30 with TRBJ2-3, with 10 nucleotides matching TRBD2. The CDR3 is 15 amino acids. After removal of 3 bases from V and 4 bases from J, the junction contained 7 bases not matched to a gene. Per germline, CDR1 GTSNPN and CDR2 SVGIG (reference sequence). This CDR3 reads CAWRSGRALADTQYF. For the CDR3, the DNA is TGTGCCTGGAGAAGCGGGAGGGCCTTGGCAGATACGCAGTATTTT.

The table lists this clone with a count of one. This chain links TRBV9 with TRBJ2-3, with 8 nucleotides matching TRBD1. Germline V gene lookup returns CDR1 SGDLS and CDR2 YYNGEE. The trim removed 2 bases at V and 2 bases at J, leaving 7 bases unmatched. The CDR3 runs to 16 residues. The CDR3 coding sequence is TGTGCCAGCAGCGTCAATACAGGGGGTAACACAGATACGCAGTATTTT. Translating it yields CASSVNTGGNTDTQYF.